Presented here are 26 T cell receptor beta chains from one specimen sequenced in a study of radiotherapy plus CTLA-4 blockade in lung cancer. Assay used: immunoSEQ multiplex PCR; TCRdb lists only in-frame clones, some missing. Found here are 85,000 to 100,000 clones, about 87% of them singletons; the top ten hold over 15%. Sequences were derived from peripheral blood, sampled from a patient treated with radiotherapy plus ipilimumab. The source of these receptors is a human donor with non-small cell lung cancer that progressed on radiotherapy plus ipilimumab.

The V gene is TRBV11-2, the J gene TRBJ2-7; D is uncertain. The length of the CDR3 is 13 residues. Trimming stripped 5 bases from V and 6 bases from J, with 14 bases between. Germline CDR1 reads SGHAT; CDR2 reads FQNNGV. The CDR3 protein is CASSPQGPREQYF. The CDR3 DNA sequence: TGTGCCAGCAGCCCCCAAGGACCCCGCGAGCAGTACTTC. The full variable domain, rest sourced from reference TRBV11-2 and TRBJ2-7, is EAGVAQSPRYKIIEKRQSVAFWCNPISGHATLYWYQQILGQGPKLLIQFQNNGVVDDSQLPKDRFSAERLKGVDSTLKIQPAKLEDSAVYLCASSPQGPREQYFGPGTRLTVT.

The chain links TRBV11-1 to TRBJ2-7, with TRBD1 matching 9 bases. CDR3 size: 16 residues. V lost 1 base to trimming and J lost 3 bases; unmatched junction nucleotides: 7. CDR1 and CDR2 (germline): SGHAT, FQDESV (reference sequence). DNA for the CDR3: TGTGCCAGCAGCTTAGGACCCGGGACAGGGAACTACGAGCAGTACTTC. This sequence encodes CASSLGPGTGNYEQYF. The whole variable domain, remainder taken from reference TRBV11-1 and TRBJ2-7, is EAEVAQSPRYKITEKSQAVAFWCDPISGHATLYWYRQILGQGPELLVQFQDESVVDDSQLPKDRFSAERLKGVDSTLKIQPAELGDSAMYLCASSLGPGTGNYEQYFGPGTRLTVT.

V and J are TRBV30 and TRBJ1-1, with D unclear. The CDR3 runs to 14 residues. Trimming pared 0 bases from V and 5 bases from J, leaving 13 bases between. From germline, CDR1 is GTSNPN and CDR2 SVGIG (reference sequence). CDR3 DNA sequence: TGTGCCTGGAGTGTACCGGGCAGCGGGACTGAAGCTTTCTTT. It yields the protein CAWSVPGSGTEAFF.

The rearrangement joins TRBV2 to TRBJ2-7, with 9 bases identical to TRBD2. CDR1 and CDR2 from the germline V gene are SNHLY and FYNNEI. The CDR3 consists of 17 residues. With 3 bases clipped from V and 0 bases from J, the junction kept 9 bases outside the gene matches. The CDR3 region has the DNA TGTGCCAGCAGTGAGTCCCCTAGCGGGGTATACTCCTACGAGCAGTACTTC. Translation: CASSESPSGVYSYEQYF.

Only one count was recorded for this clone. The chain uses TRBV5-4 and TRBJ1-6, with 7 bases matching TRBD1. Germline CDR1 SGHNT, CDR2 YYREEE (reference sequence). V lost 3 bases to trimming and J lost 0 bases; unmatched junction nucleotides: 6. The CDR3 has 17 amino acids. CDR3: CASSSARQGSYNSPLHF. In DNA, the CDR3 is TGTGCCAGCAGCTCCGCTAGACAGGGCTCCTATAATTCACCCCTCCACTTT.

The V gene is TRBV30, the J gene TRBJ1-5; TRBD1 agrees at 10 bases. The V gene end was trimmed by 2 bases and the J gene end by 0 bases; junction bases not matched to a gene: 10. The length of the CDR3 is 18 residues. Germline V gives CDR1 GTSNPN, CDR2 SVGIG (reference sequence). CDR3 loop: CAWSTRDRGVYSNQPQHF. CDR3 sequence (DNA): TGTGCCTGGAGTACCCGGGACAGGGGTGTGTATAGCAATCAGCCCCAGCATTTT.

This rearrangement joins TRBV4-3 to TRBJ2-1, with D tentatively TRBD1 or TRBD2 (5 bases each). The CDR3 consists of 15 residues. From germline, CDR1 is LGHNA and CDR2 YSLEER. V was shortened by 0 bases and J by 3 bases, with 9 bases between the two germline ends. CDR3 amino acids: CASSQEGDDYNEQFF. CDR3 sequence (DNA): TGCGCCAGCAGCCAAGAGGGGGACGACTACAATGAGCAGTTCTTC.

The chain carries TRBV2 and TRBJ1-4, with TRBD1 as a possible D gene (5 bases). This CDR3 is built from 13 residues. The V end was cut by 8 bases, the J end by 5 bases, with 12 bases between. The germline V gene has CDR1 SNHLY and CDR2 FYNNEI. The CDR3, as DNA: TGTGCCAGCCGGGGGGAACTCAATGAAAAACTGTTTTTT. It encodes CASRGELNEKLFF. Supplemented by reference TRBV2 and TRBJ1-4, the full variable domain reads EPEVTQTPSHQVTQMGQEVILRCVPISNHLYFYWYRQILGQKVEFLVSFYNNEISEKSEIFDDQFSVERPDGSNFTLKIRSTKLEDSAMYFCASRGELNEKLFFGSGTQLSVL.

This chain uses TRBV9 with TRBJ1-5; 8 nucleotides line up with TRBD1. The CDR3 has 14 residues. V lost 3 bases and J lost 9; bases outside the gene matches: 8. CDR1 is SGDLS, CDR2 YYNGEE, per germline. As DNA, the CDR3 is TGTGCCAGCAGCGATGCAGGGGGCGCGGGGCCCCAGCATTTT. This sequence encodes CASSDAGGAGPQHF.

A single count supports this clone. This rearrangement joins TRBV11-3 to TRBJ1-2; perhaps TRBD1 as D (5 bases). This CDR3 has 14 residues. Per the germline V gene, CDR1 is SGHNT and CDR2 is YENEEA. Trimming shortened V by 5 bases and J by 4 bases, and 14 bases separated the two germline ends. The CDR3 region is CASSGRQHSYGYTF. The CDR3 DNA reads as TGTGCCAGCAGCGGCCGACAGCATTCCTATGGCTACACCTTC.

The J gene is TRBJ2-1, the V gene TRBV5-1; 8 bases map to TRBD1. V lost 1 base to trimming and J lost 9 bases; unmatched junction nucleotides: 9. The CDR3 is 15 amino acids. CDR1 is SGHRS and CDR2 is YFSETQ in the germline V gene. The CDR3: CASSLQGQGGSEQFF. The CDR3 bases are TGCGCCAGCAGCTTGCAAGGACAGGGAGGAAGTGAGCAGTTCTTC.

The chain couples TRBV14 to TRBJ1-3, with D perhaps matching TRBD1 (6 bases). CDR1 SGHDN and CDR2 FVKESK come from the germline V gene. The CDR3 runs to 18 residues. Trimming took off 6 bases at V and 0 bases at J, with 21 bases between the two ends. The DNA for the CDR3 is TGTGCCAGCAGTCGAACCCGTGCATGGACAGCCTCTGGAAACACCATATATTTT. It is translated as CASSRTRAWTASGNTIYF. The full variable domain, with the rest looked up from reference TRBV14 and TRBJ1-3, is EAGVTQFPSHSVIEKGQTVTLRCDPISGHDNLYWYRRVMGKEIKFLLHFVKESKQDESGMPNNRFLAERTGGTYSTLKVQPAELEDSGVYFCASSRTRAWTASGNTIYFGEGSWLTVV.

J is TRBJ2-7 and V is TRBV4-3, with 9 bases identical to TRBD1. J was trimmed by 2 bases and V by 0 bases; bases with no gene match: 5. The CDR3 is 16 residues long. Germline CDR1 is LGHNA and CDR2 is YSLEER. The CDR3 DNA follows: TGCGCCAGCAGCCAAGATTTCACAGGGGGCCCCTACGAGCAGTACTTC. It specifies CASSQDFTGGPYEQYF.

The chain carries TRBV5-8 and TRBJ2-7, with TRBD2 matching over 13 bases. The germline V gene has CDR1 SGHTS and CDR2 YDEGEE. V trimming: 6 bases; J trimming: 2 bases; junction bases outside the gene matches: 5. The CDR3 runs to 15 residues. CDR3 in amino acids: CASNLLAGGTYEQYF. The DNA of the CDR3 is TGTGCCAGCAACCTACTAGCGGGAGGGACCTACGAGCAGTACTTC.

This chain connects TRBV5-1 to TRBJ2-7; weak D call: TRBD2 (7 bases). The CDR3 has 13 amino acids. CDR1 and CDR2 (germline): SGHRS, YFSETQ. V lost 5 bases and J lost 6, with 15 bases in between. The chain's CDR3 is CASRDSGIGEQYF. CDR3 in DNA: TGCGCCAGCAGGGACAGCGGGATCGGCGAGCAGTACTTC.

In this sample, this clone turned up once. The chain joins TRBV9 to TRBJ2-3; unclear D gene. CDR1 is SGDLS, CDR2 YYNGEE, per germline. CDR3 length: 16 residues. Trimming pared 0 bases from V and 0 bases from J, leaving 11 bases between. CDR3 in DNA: TGTGCCAGCAGCGTAGGGGCAGAAACTAGCACAGATACGCAGTATTTT. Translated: CASSVGAETSTDTQYF.

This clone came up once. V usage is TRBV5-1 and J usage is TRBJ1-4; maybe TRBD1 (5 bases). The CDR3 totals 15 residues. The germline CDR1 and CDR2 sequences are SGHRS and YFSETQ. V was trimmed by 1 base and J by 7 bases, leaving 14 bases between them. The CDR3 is CASSLLGDSREKLFF. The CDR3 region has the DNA TGCGCCAGCAGCTTGTTGGGTGACAGCCGTGAAAAACTGTTTTTT.

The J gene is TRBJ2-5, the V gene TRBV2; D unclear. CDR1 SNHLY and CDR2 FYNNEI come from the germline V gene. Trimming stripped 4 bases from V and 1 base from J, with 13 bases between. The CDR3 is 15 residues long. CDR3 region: CASSADSRPQETQYF. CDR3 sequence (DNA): TGTGCCAGCAGTGCCGACTCGCGCCCCCAAGAGACCCAGTACTTC. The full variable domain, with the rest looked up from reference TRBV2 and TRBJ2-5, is EPEVTQTPSHQVTQMGQEVILRCVPISNHLYFYWYRQILGQKVEFLVSFYNNEISEKSEIFDDQFSVERPDGSNFTLKIRSTKLEDSAMYFCASSADSRPQETQYFGPGTRLLVL.

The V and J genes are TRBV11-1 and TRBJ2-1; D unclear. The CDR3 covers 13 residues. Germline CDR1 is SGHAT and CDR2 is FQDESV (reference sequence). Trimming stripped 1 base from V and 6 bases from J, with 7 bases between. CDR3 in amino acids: CASSLEGPNEQFF. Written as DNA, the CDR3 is TGTGCCAGCAGCTTAGAAGGTCCCAATGAGCAGTTCTTC.

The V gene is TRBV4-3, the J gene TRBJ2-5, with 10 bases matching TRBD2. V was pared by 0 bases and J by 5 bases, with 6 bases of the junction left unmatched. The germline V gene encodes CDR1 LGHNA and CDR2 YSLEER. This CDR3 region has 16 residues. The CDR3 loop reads CASSQDASGRGETQYF. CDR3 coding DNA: TGCGCCAGCAGCCAAGATGCCAGCGGGAGGGGGGAGACCCAGTACTTC.

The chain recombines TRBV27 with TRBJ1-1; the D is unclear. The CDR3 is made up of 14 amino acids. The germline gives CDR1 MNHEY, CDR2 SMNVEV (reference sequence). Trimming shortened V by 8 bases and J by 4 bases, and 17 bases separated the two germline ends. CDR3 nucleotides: TGTGCCAGCCACCCGGCTCCGGGTGGCACTGAAGCTTTCTTT. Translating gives CASHPAPGGTEAFF.

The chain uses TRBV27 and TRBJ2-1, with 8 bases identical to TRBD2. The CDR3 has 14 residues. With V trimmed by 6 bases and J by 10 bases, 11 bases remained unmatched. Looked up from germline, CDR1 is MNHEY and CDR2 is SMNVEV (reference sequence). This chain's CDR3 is CASRSQGLVGEQFF. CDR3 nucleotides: TGTGCCAGCAGGTCTCAGGGACTAGTGGGAGAGCAGTTCTTC.

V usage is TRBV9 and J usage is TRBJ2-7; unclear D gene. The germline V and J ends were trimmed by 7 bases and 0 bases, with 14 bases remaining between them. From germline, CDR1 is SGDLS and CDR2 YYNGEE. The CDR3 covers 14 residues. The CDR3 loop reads CASARTEFSYEQYF. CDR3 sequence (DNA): TGTGCCAGCGCGCGGACGGAGTTCTCCTACGAGCAGTACTTC.

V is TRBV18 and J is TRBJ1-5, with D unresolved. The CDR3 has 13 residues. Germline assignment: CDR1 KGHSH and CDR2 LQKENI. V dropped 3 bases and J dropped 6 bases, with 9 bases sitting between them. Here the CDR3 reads CASSPYYGQPQHF. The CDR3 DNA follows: TGTGCCAGCTCACCCTATTATGGTCAGCCCCAGCATTTT.

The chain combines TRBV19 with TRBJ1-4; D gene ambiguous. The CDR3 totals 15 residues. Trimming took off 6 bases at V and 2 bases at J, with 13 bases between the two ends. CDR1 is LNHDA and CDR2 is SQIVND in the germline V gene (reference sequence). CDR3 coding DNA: TGTGCCAGTAGCCGCCGGGAGCTTACTAATGAAAAACTGTTTTTT. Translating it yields CASSRRELTNEKLFF.

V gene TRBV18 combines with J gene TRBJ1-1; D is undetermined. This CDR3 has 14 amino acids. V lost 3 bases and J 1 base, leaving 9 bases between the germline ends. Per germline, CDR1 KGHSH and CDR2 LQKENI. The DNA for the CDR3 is TGTGCCAGCTCACCCTCGACGACGAACACTGAAGCTTTCTTT. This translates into CASSPSTTNTEAFF. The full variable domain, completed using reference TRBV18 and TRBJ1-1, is NAGVMQNPRHLVRRRGQEARLRCSPMKGHSHVYWYRQLPEEGLKFMVYLQKENIIDESGMPKERFSAEFPKEGPSILRIQQVVRGDSAAYFCASSPSTTNTEAFFGQGTRLTVV.